This T cell receptor (beta chain) was observed in a study of beta chain features in type 1 diabetes. The study, taken as a whole, reports: The study found moderately but significantly shorter TCRB CDR3s in all four CD4+ subsets of Type 1 diabetes patients. Although PCR might favor shorter templates, it would do so equally in patients and controls. Cells with high TCR expression could be over-represented when cDNA is sequenced.

CDR1 LGHNA and CDR2 YNFKEQ come from the germline V gene. V lost 3 bases, J lost 3 bases, and 2 bases stayed unmatched. The length of the CDR3 is 13 residues. Details on this clone: What it recognizes is unknown.

The investigators reverse transcribed all of the isolated RNA, so they sequenced expressed TCRB transcripts. Libraries were prepared by immunoSEQ multiplex PCR; TCRdb keeps only in-frame clonotypes and omits some of them. The data show approximately 160,000 clones, about 9.3% seen once. Each donor gave one heparinised blood draw averaging around 0.12 L. The source is a young man with type 1 diabetes. Material: central memory CD4+ T cells from blood. The chain combines TRBV4-2 with TRBJ2-7, with TRBD2 matching 7 bases. The CDR3 DNA is TGTGCCAGCAGCCATCAGCGGGACTACGAGCAGTACTTC. Protein product: CASSHQRDYEQYF.